Shown below are 18 T cell receptor beta chains from a single sample sequenced in a study of T cell responses to AZD1222 COVID-19 vaccine. Clones were sequenced by immunoSEQ multiplex PCR, and TCRdb holds only the in-frame ones, with some missing. The sample lists some 170,000 clones, approximately 90% occurring once. This specimen consisted of peripheral blood, obtained on day 0 of AZD1222 vaccination. The receptors were gathered from an adult in good health.

The chain links TRBV5-4 to TRBJ1-1; D call uncertain. The germline V and J ends were trimmed by 3 bases and 10 bases, with 16 bases remaining between them. The germline gives CDR1 SGHNT, CDR2 YYREEE (reference sequence). The CDR3 is 13 residues long. CDR3 in DNA: TGTGCCAGCAGCTCCGGATCCTTAACACGAGCTTTCTTT. This codes for CASSSGSLTRAFF. The complete variable domain, with remaining parts taken from reference TRBV5-4 and TRBJ1-1, reads ETGVTQSPTHLIKTRGQQVTLRCSSQSGHNTVSWYQQALGQGPQFIFQYYREEENGRGNFPPRFSGLQFPNYSSELNVNALELDDSALYLCASSSGSLTRAFFGQGTRLTVV.

In its sample, this clone was seen once. The V gene is TRBV7-7, the J gene TRBJ2-5; 11 nucleotides align to TRBD1. The CDR3 is made up of 17 amino acids. The V segment lost 5 bases and the J segment 4 bases; nucleotides outside the gene matches: 12. CDR1 and CDR2 from the germline V gene are SSHAT and FNYEAQ (reference sequence). The CDR3 region has the DNA TGTGCCAGCAGCCCAGGCCTAGGACAGGGGGCGCGAGAGACCCAGTACTTC. This codes for CASSPGLGQGARETQYF.

This clone has just a few counts. This rearrangement joins TRBV28 to TRBJ1-2; 7 nucleotides align to TRBD1. Germline-derived CDR1 and CDR2 are MDHEN and SYDVKM. The trim removed 7 bases at V and 5 bases at J, leaving 7 bases unmatched. The CDR3 sequence is 13 residues long. In DNA form, the CDR3 reads TGTGCCAGCAAGGAGGGGGCAGATTATGGCTACACCTTC. Protein product: CASKEGADYGYTF.

The rearrangement links TRBV4-1 to TRBJ1-2; D is ambiguous. Trimming removed 0 bases at V and 6 bases at J, with 14 bases between. From germline, CDR1 is MGHRA and CDR2 YSYEKL. This CDR3 contains 15 residues. In DNA form, the CDR3 reads TGCGCCAGCAGCCAAGAGAGGCTGGGGAATAATGGCTACACCTTC. Protein sequence: CASSQERLGNNGYTF.

The chain joins TRBV6-1 to TRBJ1-3; D is uncertain. Between the trimmed V and J ends, which lost 0 bases and 4 bases, there was a span of 7 bases. CDR3 length equals 14 residues. CDR1 is MNHNS and CDR2 is SASEGT in the germline V gene. The DNA of the CDR3 is TGTGCCAGCAGTGAAGCAGGGCGGGGAAACACCATATATTTT. This encodes CASSEAGRGNTIYF.

CDR3 residues: CASSIGGRAYNEQFF. CDR3 bases: TGTGCCAGTAGTATTGGTGGGAGGGCCTACAATGAGCAGTTCTTC. The chain couples TRBV19 to TRBJ2-1, with TRBD2 matching 7 bases. Germline values: CDR1 LNHDA, CDR2 SQIVND (reference sequence). The CDR3 totals 15 residues. V lost 3 bases to trimming and J lost 2 bases; unmatched junction nucleotides: 4.

This clone has just one count. The chain combines TRBV21-1 with TRBJ2-7; TRBD2, the D gene given by the table, was not confirmed from the DNA. TRBV21-1 has pseudogene status. The CDR3 runs 16 residues. The CDR3 protein is CAIQPAASGLFYEQYF. CDR3 nucleotides: TGTGCCATCCAGCCAGCCGCGAGCGGACTATTCTACGAGCAGTACTTC.

V usage is TRBV4-1 and J usage is TRBJ1-3; D gene uncertain. This CDR3 has 15 amino acids. CDR1 MGHRA and CDR2 YSYEKL come from the germline V gene. Trimming stripped 1 base from V and 3 bases from J, with 10 bases between. CDR3 amino acids: CASSQVSLVGNTIYF. CDR3 bases: TGCGCCAGCAGCCAAGTATCCCTCGTTGGAAACACCATATATTTT.

This chain joins TRBV19 and TRBJ1-3, with D perhaps TRBD1 (6 bases). Trimming pared 4 bases from V and 1 base from J, leaving 11 bases between. Per germline, CDR1 LNHDA and CDR2 SQIVND (reference sequence). This CDR3 contains 15 residues. CDR3 protein: CASSTQGHSGNTIYF. CDR3 DNA sequence: TGTGCCAGTAGTACCCAGGGGCATTCTGGAAACACCATATATTTT.

V and J are TRBV6-5 and TRBJ2-7; D unresolved. Trimming took off 10 bases at V and 4 bases at J, with 11 bases between the two ends. CDR3 length: 11 residues. Germline assignment: CDR1 MNHEY and CDR2 SVGAGI. CDR3 sequence: CATSLGYEQYF. CDR3 bases: TGTGCCACCTCCCTGGGATACGAGCAGTACTTC.

The genes are TRBV6-4 and TRBJ1-5; D might be TRBD1 (6 bases). The CDR3 totals 14 residues. The germline gives CDR1 MRHNA, CDR2 SNTAGT. V was pared by 9 bases and J by 6 bases, with 18 bases between. CDR3 protein: CASIRGQGCQPQHF. The CDR3 coding sequence is TGTGCCAGTATAAGAGGTCAGGGGTGTCAGCCCCAGCATTTT.

This chain uses TRBV5-1 with TRBJ2-4; D is perhaps TRBD2 (6 bases). Germline V gene lookup returns CDR1 SGHRS and CDR2 YFSETQ. V was pared by 0 bases and J by 0 bases, with 13 bases between. The CDR3 is made up of 17 amino acids. Here the CDR3 DNA reads TGCGCCAGCAGCTTGGCGGCGGGAATAGGAGCCAAAAACATTCAGTACTTC. This gives the protein CASSLAAGIGAKNIQYF.

The rearrangement uses TRBV30 and TRBJ2-2; 14 nucleotides match TRBD2. With 5 bases clipped from V and 0 bases from J, the junction kept 2 bases outside the gene matches. This CDR3 spans 16 amino acids. The germline gives CDR1 GTSNPN, CDR2 SVGIG (reference sequence). The CDR3 region is CAWGTSGSPNTGELFF. CDR3 nucleotides: TGTGCCTGGGGGACTAGCGGGAGTCCGAACACCGGGGAGCTGTTTTTT.

The chain uses TRBV5-4 and TRBJ2-5; TRBD2 is a possible D gene (6 bases). The CDR3 has 12 residues. Germline values: CDR1 SGHNT, CDR2 YYREEE (reference sequence). V was trimmed by 3 bases and J by 5 bases, leaving 8 bases between them. Here the CDR3 reads CASSWGEETQYF. The CDR3 coding sequence is TGTGCCAGCAGCTGGGGGGAGGAGACCCAGTACTTC.

This chain links TRBV10-2 with TRBJ1-1; the D gene is possibly TRBD1 (5 bases). V was cut by 0 bases and J by 4 bases, with 15 bases left in between. CDR3 length equals 16 residues. The V gene's germline CDR1 is WSHSY and CDR2 SAAADI. The CDR3 nucleotides read TGCGCCAGCAGTGAGTCGACAAGGGGACGGTTCACTGAAGCTTTCTTT. Translation gives CASSESTRGRFTEAFF.

V is TRBV29-1 and J is TRBJ2-7; D perhaps matches TRBD1 (6 bases). Trimming removed 7 bases from V and 6 bases from J, with 19 bases in between. This CDR3 is built from 13 residues. Looked up from germline, CDR1 is SQVTM and CDR2 is ANQGSEA. CDR3 nucleotide sequence: TGCAGCGCCACAGGGAGACTTCAGGGCGAGCAGTACTTC. Protein sequence: CSATGRLQGEQYF.

The rearrangement links TRBV6-1 to TRBJ1-2; 8 bases match TRBD1. Looked up from germline, CDR1 is MNHNS and CDR2 is SASEGT. This CDR3 has 14 residues. The ends lost 2 bases at V and 6 bases at J; junction bases unmatched: 5. The CDR3 coding sequence is TGTGCCAGCAGTGAAAGACAGGGGTCGGATGGCTACACCTTC. Amino acids: CASSERQGSDGYTF.

V is TRBV6-1 and J is TRBJ1-1; no firm D call. Trimming took off 4 bases at V and 0 bases at J, with 18 bases between the two ends. The CDR3 is 17 residues long. Per the germline V gene, CDR1 is MNHNS and CDR2 is SASEGT. The CDR3 sequence: CASSARGVWSMNTEAFF. CDR3 nucleotide sequence: TGTGCCAGCAGTGCCCGTGGGGTATGGAGCATGAACACTGAAGCTTTCTTT.